The rows below give T cell receptor beta chains drawn from one sample of a study of a mutant IDH1 vaccine in newly diagnosed glioma. Profiling relied on immunoSEQ multiplex PCR, and the TCRdb table lists in-frame clones only, not all of them. The profile covers tens of thousands of clones, with roughly 80% appearing a single time and about 5.3% taken by the ten largest. Sequencing used PBMCs, obtained from a glioma patient treated with radiotherapy, temozolomide or both. Receptors were obtained from a middle-aged man with glioma. Some clones in this sample may be carry-over from other donors' samples. Both conserved end residues are part of each CDR3. Fields, in order: D gene, clone size, V gene, J gene, CDR3 protein. A D gene is named only where the DNA matches it firmly. Some rows have no size entry. The others give once, few or many, or a class for an expanded clone.

TRBD2	NA	TRBV2	TRBJ2-5	CASSDLGRETETQYF
TRBD1	once	TRBV6-1	TRBJ1-2	CASSDRTGGRSNYGYTF
TRBD2	NA	TRBV7-9	TRBJ2-3	CASSLDLAGGEADTQYF
TRBD2	few	TRBV4-1	TRBJ2-7	CASSQDASGGTVHYEQYF
NA	NA	TRBV11-2	TRBJ1-5	CASSFGDMQPQHF
NA	NA	TRBV6-5	TRBJ1-2	CASSYRQENYGYTF
NA	NA	TRBV29-1	TRBJ1-1	CSVEEAWNTEAFF
TRBD2	NA	TRBV2	TRBJ2-5	CASSWTSRETQYF
TRBD2	NA	TRBV30	TRBJ2-2	CAWSVPGGTGELFF
TRBD1	few	TRBV10-3	TRBJ1-2	CAISEQGFGYTF
TRBD1	NA	TRBV30	TRBJ1-4	CAWSAGSDRALEKLFF
TRBD1	NA	TRBV27	TRBJ2-7	CASKPGGPGVYEQYF
NA	once	TRBV7-2	TRBJ2-7	CASRGGGRPYEQYF
TRBD1	NA	TRBV4-1	TRBJ1-5	CASSQVFRAGGRNQPQHF
NA	NA	TRBV2	TRBJ2-1	CASSVVNEQFF
NA	NA	TRBV7-9	TRBJ1-2	CASSFRGGYTF
NA	NA	TRBV4-1	TRBJ1-2	CASSEGTDANYGYTF
NA	few	TRBV6-6	TRBJ1-2	CASSYSAGFSGYTF
NA	NA	TRBV5-8	TRBJ2-3	CASSGGTAVSTDTQYF
TRBD2	NA	TRBV5-4	TRBJ2-3	CASSFNLAGASLLSTDTQYF
NA	NA	TRBV6-6	TRBJ2-2	CASLSGVEKTGELFF
TRBD1	NA	TRBV2	TRBJ1-6	CASKKGQGFSPLHF
TRBD2	once	TRBV4-1	TRBJ2-5	CASSRTSGGALETQYF
TRBD2	NA	TRBV5-1	TRBJ2-5	CASSLRAAGGQETQYF
NA	NA	TRBV19	TRBJ1-2	CASSLTWGYTF
NA	NA	TRBV13	TRBJ1-1	CASSLGVGNTEAFF
NA	NA	TRBV19	TRBJ1-2	CASSARGARLYGYTF
NA	NA	TRBV2	TRBJ1-1	CASSVLGEAFF
NA	NA	TRBV30	TRBJ1-2	CAWSTDKGYGYTF
NA	NA	TRBV5-1	TRBJ2-2	CASYRDSNTGELFF
NA	medium-sized	TRBV29-1	TRBJ1-5	CSVVDSNQPQHF
TRBD2	NA	TRBV9	TRBJ2-7	CASSRSGGPTYEQYF
NA	once	TRBV5-5	TRBJ2-5	CASSLTETQYF
NA	NA	TRBV9	TRBJ1-5	CASSPGTAHSNQPQHF
TRBD1	medium-sized	TRBV7-9	TRBJ1-2	CASSLEGTGGSFYGYTF
NA	NA	TRBV14	TRBJ1-2	CASSQGGAYGYTF
NA	NA	TRBV7-9	TRBJ2-7	CASSTELSYEQYF
NA	NA	TRBV5-6	TRBJ1-1	CASSLWGGDGWTEAFF
NA	NA	TRBV9	TRBJ2-5	CASSVGQETQYF
NA	once	TRBV14	TRBJ2-7	CASSQSSSYEQYF
TRBD2	NA	TRBV19	TRBJ2-1	CASRKESGGHYEQFF
NA	NA	TRBV5-1	TRBJ1-6	CASTSGQGRSPLHF
NA	NA	TRBV20-1	TRBJ2-3	CSASQGDTQYF
NA	NA	TRBV4-2	TRBJ2-2	CASSHSEGGLGGELFF
NA	NA	TRBV6-4	TRBJ1-2	CASTAVCGYTF
NA	NA	TRBV9	TRBJ1-2	CASSAHRAEDGYTF
NA	NA	TRBV7-9	TRBJ2-3	CAGNTGGDTQYF
NA	NA	TRBV30	TRBJ2-5	CAWANRETQYF
TRBD1	once	TRBV13	TRBJ2-5	CASSYDREETQYF
NA	NA	TRBV4-1	TRBJ2-7	CASSQLTGSYEQYF
NA	few	TRBV5-6	TRBJ2-5	CASSHRAQGGVETQYF
TRBD1	NA	TRBV5-1	TRBJ1-1	CASSPRTGQNTEAFF
NA	NA	TRBV9	TRBJ1-6	CASSPRPGRDSPLHF
TRBD1	few	TRBV23-1	TRBJ2-1	CASSQSVTGSYNEQFF
NA	NA	TRBV5-1	TRBJ1-2	CASSLYREVGRGYTF
NA	NA	TRBV5-4	TRBJ2-7	CASSLAGPRGLYEQYF
NA	NA	TRBV18	TRBJ1-1	CASSPQGMGTEAFF
TRBD1	NA	TRBV19	TRBJ1-1	CASTQARGRITEAFF
TRBD2	NA	TRBV27	TRBJ2-5	CASSKAGGQETQYF
TRBD2	NA	TRBV9	TRBJ2-3	CASSGAGGLDTQYF